The T cell receptor (beta chain) described here comes from a study of T cells in localized non-small cell lung cancer. As for this clone: Its matching antigen is unknown.

General study points: Appearances in adjacent lung were noted for a median approximately 50 of the top 100 tumor clones. The tumor had only one region sequenced, so heterogeneity remains possible. Among the tissues sampled, uninvolved adjacent lung had the highest T cell clonality, above tumor.

V gave up 3 bases and J gave up 0 bases, with 6 bases separating them. CDR3 length: 14 residues. CDR1 and CDR2 from the germline V gene are MNHEY and SVGAGI. TCRdb keeps only in-frame clones here, not all; method: immunoSEQ multiplex PCR. The repertoire consists of approximately 33,000 clones, with around 88% occurring once and the leading ten covering roughly 6.5%. The source of this sequence is a woman aged 40-69 years with stage I lung adenocarcinoma. The specimen was peripheral blood, collected before any cancer treatment. The chain recombines TRBV6-5 with TRBJ1-3; D is undetermined. CDR3 bases: TGTGCCAGCAGTTATGACTTCTCTGGAAACACCATATATTTT. Translated, it gives CASSYDFSGNTIYF.